The 30 T cell receptor beta chains given below trace back to one sample, sequenced in a study of metastatic and nonmetastatic thyroid tumors. With MiXCR, TCRdb reprocessed the PCR reads. The repertoire has over 45,000 clones, around 23% of them found once; the top ten carry around 3%. Thyroid surgery was preceded by no treatment in any patient. What was sequenced was blood. These receptors were taken from a male donor with papillary thyroid cancer or a benign thyroid nodule (not recorded which). Some clones in this sample may be carry-over from other donors' samples.

The chain joins TRBV6-1 to TRBJ2-1; 7 positions match TRBD2. CDR1 is MNHNS and CDR2 is SASEGT in the germline V gene. V was pared by 8 bases and J by 7 bases, with 5 bases of the junction left unmatched. The CDR3 extends over 12 amino acids. The CDR3 spells CASGGEGNEQFF. The CDR3 DNA is TGTGCCAGCGGGGGGGAGGGGAATGAGCAGTTCTTC.

The chain combines TRBV20-1 with TRBJ2-7; 9 nucleotides align to TRBD1. There are 16 residues in the CDR3. Germline V gene data show CDR1 as DFQATT and CDR2 as SNEGSKA (reference sequence). V was clipped by 3 bases and J by 6 bases; unmatched bases: 15. DNA of the CDR3: TGCAGTGCTAGGCCCGTGAAACAGGGGGCGACCAGCGAGCAGTACTTC. As protein: CSARPVKQGATSEQYF.

At least ten counts were recorded for this clone. The chain links TRBV3-1 to TRBJ2-7, with TRBD2 as a possible D gene (5 bases). Germline CDR1 LGHDT, CDR2 YNNKEL (reference sequence). CDR3 length: 13 amino acids. V was clipped by 4 bases and J by 6 bases, with 13 bases between them. CDR3 nucleotides: TGTGCCAGCAGCCGAGACGCTAGCACCGAGCAGTACTTC. Amino acid sequence: CASSRDASTEQYF.

The genes are TRBV27 and TRBJ2-3; 10 bases align to TRBD2. This CDR3 is 17 amino acids long. The germline V gene has CDR1 MNHEY and CDR2 SMNVEV (reference sequence). The trim removed 1 base at V and 3 bases at J, leaving 7 bases unmatched. This chain's CDR3 is CASSLYLAGDPTDTQYF. The CDR3 region has the DNA TGTGCCAGCAGTTTATACCTAGCGGGAGACCCAACAGATACGCAGTATTTT.

This clone was counted many times. A clone one base away is much larger, so this may be a read error. The sample has other DNA sequences that encode this CDR3 too. This chain connects TRBV19 to TRBJ2-1; 8 nucleotides agree with TRBD2. The CDR3 is made up of 15 amino acids. From germline, CDR1 is LNHDA and CDR2 SQIVND (reference sequence). V shed 4 bases, J shed 4 bases, and the junction held 6 bases outside the gene matches. CDR3: CASSRASGSYNEQFF. For the CDR3, the DNA is TGTGCCAGTAGTAGGGCCAGCGGGAGTTACAATGAGCAGTTCTTC.

In regard to this clone: A much larger clone sits a single nucleotide away, making a read error possible. The V call is TRBV9, the J call TRBJ2-1; 8 bases match TRBD2. The CDR3 contains 16 residues. The germline gives CDR1 SGDLS, CDR2 YYNGEE. The CDR3 sequence: CASSAPGTRGEGEQSF. The CDR3 nucleotides are TGTGCCAGCAGCGCCCCCGGGACTAGAGGGGAGGGTGAGCAGTCCTTC.

This clone was counted at least ten times. J is TRBJ2-3 and V is TRBV20-1, with 13 nucleotides matching TRBD2. The germline V gene encodes CDR1 DFQATT and CDR2 SNEGSKA (reference sequence). Trimming removed 6 bases from V and 4 bases from J; junction bases left unmatched: 4. The CDR3 is 14 residues long. The CDR3 protein is CSASLAGGSDTQYF. The CDR3 DNA follows: TGCAGTGCCTCACTAGCGGGAGGGTCAGATACGCAGTATTTT.

V and J are TRBV20-1 and TRBJ2-7; possibly TRBD1 for D (6 bases). V gave up 3 bases and J gave up 4 bases, with 16 bases separating them. The germline V gene encodes CDR1 DFQATT and CDR2 SNEGSKA (reference sequence). The CDR3 is 14 residues long. CDR3 residues: CSASNRETSYEQYF. Here the CDR3 DNA reads TGCAGTGCTAGCAACAGGGAAACTAGTTACGAGCAGTACTTC.

This clone was recorded many times. The chain couples TRBV15 to TRBJ2-3; 7 nucleotides match TRBD2. The CDR3 loop spans 16 amino acids. Trimming cost V 0 bases and J 1 base; bases outside gene matches: 4. Germline lookup yields CDR1 LNHNV and CDR2 YYDKDF (reference sequence). The CDR3 DNA is TGTGCCACCAGCAGAGATAAGCTAGCGGGCACAGATACGCAGTATTTT. Translation: CATSRDKLAGTDTQYF. Full variable domain (outside the CDR3, taken from reference TRBV15 and TRBJ2-3): DAMVIQNPRYQVTQFGKPVTLSCSQTLNHNVMYWYQQKSSQAPKLLFHYYDKDFNNEADTPDNFQSRRPNTSFCFLDIRSPGLGDTAMYLCATSRDKLAGTDTQYFGPGTRLTVL.

This clone has ten or more counts. The chain recombines TRBV24-1 with TRBJ2-3; tentatively, D is TRBD2 (6 bases). Between the trimmed V and J ends, which lost 3 bases and 6 bases, there was a span of 15 bases. The CDR3 is 15 residues long. Germline-derived CDR1 and CDR2 are KGHDR and SFDVKD. This CDR3 reads CATSDPAGPGDTQYF. CDR3 coding DNA: TGTGCCACCAGTGATCCAGCGGGTCCCGGTGATACGCAGTATTTT.

The chain recombines TRBV11-2 with TRBJ2-1, with D tentatively TRBD2 (5 bases). This CDR3 has 16 amino acids. Germline V lookup: CDR1 SGHAT, CDR2 FQNNGV. The ends were cut back, 0 bases at V and 0 bases at J, with 9 bases in the middle. The CDR3 region is CASSLDGLASYNEQFF. CDR3 coding DNA: TGTGCCAGCAGCTTAGATGGACTGGCCTCCTACAATGAGCAGTTCTTC. The full variable domain, its missing parts supplied by reference TRBV11-2 and TRBJ2-1, is EAGVAQSPRYKIIEKRQSVAFWCNPISGHATLYWYQQILGQGPKLLIQFQNNGVVDDSQLPKDRFSAERLKGVDSTLKIQPAKLEDSAVYLCASSLDGLASYNEQFFGPGTRLTVL.

This sequence joins TRBV11-1 and TRBJ1-5; TRBD1 agrees at 9 bases. V lost 5 bases to trimming and J lost 3 bases; unmatched junction nucleotides: 5. CDR3 length equals 15 residues. Germline-derived CDR1 and CDR2 are SGHAT and FQDESV (reference sequence). CDR3 in DNA: TGTGCCAGCAGCGTTGGGACAGGGCACAATCAGCCCCAGCATTTT. Its protein is CASSVGTGHNQPQHF.

This clone was seen more than once but under ten times. The genes are TRBV20-1 and TRBJ1-5; D not resolved. CDR1 DFQATT and CDR2 SNEGSKA come from the germline V gene (reference sequence). V was shortened by 5 bases and J by 0 bases, with 17 bases between the two germline ends. The CDR3 extends over 16 amino acids. In DNA form, the CDR3 reads TGCAGTGCTTCAATACCAGAGATTTATAGCAATCAGCCCCAGCATTTT. Protein sequence: CSASIPEIYSNQPQHF.

This chain links TRBV30 with TRBJ1-5; 7 bases are shared with TRBD1. The CDR3 loop spans 14 amino acids. Germline V gene sequence: CDR1 GTSNPN, CDR2 SVGIG (reference sequence). J lost 6 bases, V lost 5 bases, and 10 bases had no gene match. CDR3 region: CAWASTGSGQPQHF. The CDR3 DNA reads as TGTGCCTGGGCATCGACAGGGTCGGGTCAGCCCCAGCATTTT.

The J gene is TRBJ1-1, the V gene TRBV5-1; D might be TRBD1 (6 bases). The V and J ends lost 3 bases and 7 bases respectively, with 10 bases between them. The CDR3 loop spans 12 amino acids. Germline-derived CDR1 and CDR2 are SGHRS and YFSETQ. CDR3 coding DNA: TGCGCCAGCAGCTCAGGGGTTCGTGAAGCTTTCTTT. This codes for CASSSGVREAFF.

The chain carries TRBV20-1 and TRBJ1-6; TRBD1 agrees at 7 bases. This CDR3 has 16 amino acids. V dropped 1 base and J dropped 7; count of bases not matched to a gene: 10. CDR1 and CDR2 from the germline V gene are DFQATT and SNEGSKA (reference sequence). CDR3 residues: CSARAPVQGMNSPLHF. CDR3 coding DNA: TGCAGTGCTAGAGCCCCGGTACAGGGGATGAATTCACCCCTCCACTTT.

This clone came up a few times. Germline is not matched at one junction end, which may reflect a read error. V gene TRBV6-4 combines with J gene TRBJ2-1; 13 bases agree with TRBD2. This CDR3 spans 15 amino acids. From germline, CDR1 is MRHNA and CDR2 SNTAGT. The CDR3 bases are TGTGCCAGCAGTGACGGGACTAGCGGGATCAATGAGCATTTCTTC. Translating it yields CASSDGTSGINEHFF.

The V and J genes are TRBV6-1 and TRBJ2-7; 7 nucleotides agree with TRBD1. The CDR3 has 14 amino acids. Germline V CDR1 and CDR2: MNHNS, SASEGT. Losses at the gene ends were 6 bases for V and 2 bases for J; bases not matched to a gene: 7. CDR3 in amino acids: CASSPRTGAYEQYF. CDR3 in DNA: TGTGCCAGCAGCCCACGGACAGGAGCCTACGAGCAGTACTTC.

This clone was observed many times. The junction differs from germline at one of its ends, possibly a read error. The chain carries TRBV4-1 and TRBJ1-5; tentative D call: TRBD1 (6 bases). CDR1 and CDR2 (germline): MGHRA, YSYEKL. There are 17 residues in the CDR3. Written as DNA, the CDR3 is TGCGCCGGCAGCCGAGGGGGGGCCCAGTCGAGCAATCAGCCCCAGCATTTT. This translates into CAGSRGGAQSSNQPQHF.

The rearrangement links TRBV11-1 to TRBJ2-7; 7 bases map to TRBD2. V lost 0 bases, J lost 2 bases, and 1 base stayed unmatched. CDR3 length: 14 amino acids. Germline CDR1 and CDR2: SGHAT and FQDESV (reference sequence). CDR3 bases: TGTGCCAGCAGCTTAGCAGGACTAGCCTACGAGCAGTACTTC. Translation: CASSLAGLAYEQYF.

This clone was observed a handful of times. A read error may account for a junction end that differs from germline. This chain connects TRBV24-1 to TRBJ1-2; 8 bases are a match to TRBD1. The CDR3 spans 14 residues. The germline gives CDR1 KGHDR, CDR2 SFDVKD. CDR3 amino acids: CATSDSTGDYRYTF. As DNA, the CDR3 is TGTGCCACCAGTGACTCGACAGGGGACTATCGCTACACCTTC.

This clone was picked up many times. The CDR3 loop reads CASGAITKETQYF. The DNA of the CDR3 is TGTGCCAGTGGAGCCATTACCAAAGAGACCCAGTACTTC. The V and J genes are TRBV27 and TRBJ2-5, with D uncertain. Deletions cut 9 bases from V and 3 bases from J, with 14 bases between. CDR1 MNHEY and CDR2 SMNVEV come from the germline V gene (reference sequence). The CDR3 is made up of 13 amino acids.

This clone was detected many times. The chain has TRBV7-6 and TRBJ2-3, with D unresolved. V lost 5 bases, J lost 2 bases, and 14 bases lay in between. Germline V gene data show CDR1 as SGHVS and CDR2 as FNYEAQ. CDR3 size: 15 residues. In DNA, the CDR3 is TGTGCCAGCAGCGCTAACCCTTCCTTCACAGATACGCAGTATTTT. It yields the protein CASSANPSFTDTQYF. The whole variable domain, filled in from reference TRBV7-6 and TRBJ2-3, reads GAGVSQSPRYKVTKRGQDVALRCDPISGHVSLYWYRQALGQGPEFLTYFNYEAQQDKSGLPNDRFSAERPEGSISTLTIQRTEQRDSAMYRCASSANPSFTDTQYFGPGTRLTVL.

There are a few counts of this clone. The chain combines TRBV6-6 with TRBJ1-3; no reliable D call. The CDR3 sequence is 16 residues long. Trimming left V 0 bases short and J 0 bases short, with 9 bases between. Germline CDR1 and CDR2: MNHNY and SVGAGI (reference sequence). Here the CDR3 DNA reads TGTGCCAGCAGTTACTCGCTCCGATCCTCTGGAAACACCATATATTTT. Its translation is CASSYSLRSSGNTIYF.

This clone appeared a few times. This may be a read error: a much more frequent sequence differs by one nucleotide. At the DNA level, this CDR3 is encoded by other sequences in the same sample as well. The chain combines TRBV5-1 with TRBJ2-5; 13 positions agree with TRBD2. Trimming at V came to 2 bases and at J to 4 bases, leaving 11 bases not matched to a gene. The CDR3 runs 18 residues. CDR1 and CDR2 from the germline V gene are SGHRS and YFSETQ. DNA for the CDR3: TGCGCCAGCAGCTTAGGACTAGCGGGAGTTGCTCTCGGAGAGACCCAGTACTTC. Translation gives CASSLGLAGVALGETQYF. The full variable domain, rest sourced from reference TRBV5-1 and TRBJ2-5, is KAGVTQTPRYLIKTRGQQVTLSCSPISGHRSVSWYQQTPGQGLQFLFEYFSETQRNKGNFPGRFSGRQFSNSRSEMNVSTLELGDSALYLCASSLGLAGVALGETQYFGPGTRLLVL.

V and J are TRBV20-1 and TRBJ2-2, with D perhaps matching TRBD1 (6 bases). Trimming left V 3 bases short and J 2 bases short, with 16 bases between. CDR3 size: 16 residues. The germline gives CDR1 DFQATT, CDR2 SNEGSKA (reference sequence). The CDR3 nucleotides are TGCAGTGCTAGTGTATTCGACAGGATTAACACCGGGGAGCTGTTTTTT. It codes for CSASVFDRINTGELFF.

This clone was seen many times. The rearrangement uses TRBV10-3 and TRBJ2-5; TRBD2 matches at 10 bases. Unmatched junction bases numbered 7, after V lost 10 bases and J lost 5 bases. Germline V gene data show CDR1 as ENHRY and CDR2 as SYGVKD. CDR3 size: 13 residues. CDR3 DNA sequence: TGTGCCACGGGGCTAGCGGGAGTTGAGACCCAGTACTTC. Translated, it gives CATGLAGVETQYF.

This clone was recorded many times. The V gene is TRBV12-3 or TRBV12-4, the J gene TRBJ2-5; 7 bases match TRBD2. The CDR3 totals 15 residues. Trimming took 2 bases from V and 5 from J; bases not matched to a gene: 8. Here the CDR3 DNA reads TGTGCCAGCAGTTTAATGGCGGGAGAGGAGGAGACCCAGTACTTC. It yields the protein CASSLMAGEEETQYF.

The chain employs TRBV20-1 and TRBJ2-7; 8 nucleotides line up with TRBD2. Germline CDR1 DFQATT, CDR2 SNEGSKA (reference sequence). The junction had 6 bases not matched to a gene; V was cut back by 5 bases and J by 0 bases. This CDR3 is built from 14 residues. The CDR3 sequence is CSAPTSGSSYEQYF. The CDR3 DNA reads as TGCAGTGCTCCCACTAGCGGAAGCTCCTACGAGCAGTACTTC.

This sequence joins TRBV27 and TRBJ1-6; no reliable D call. This CDR3 has 16 residues. Germline assignment: CDR1 MNHEY and CDR2 SMNVEV (reference sequence). Trimming took 2 bases from V and 1 from J, leaving 9 bases between them. The CDR3 coding sequence is TGTGCCAGCAGTTTAACCGGGGTGTCCTATAATTCACCCCTCCACTTT. Translated, it gives CASSLTGVSYNSPLHF.